The TCR beta chain described here comes from a study of post-analysis software for immune sequencing data. TCR beta libraries were prepared from cDNA with unique molecular identifiers. It was from roughly 0.93 to 9.6 million T cells that around 500,000 cDNA molecules came. TCRdb re-called the PCR reads through MiXCR, storing one row per CDR3 protein. This sample carries hundreds of thousands of distinct CDR3 sequences, approximately 57% of them seen once, and the ten largest clones take approximately 4.5%. General study points: In patients, five TRBV segments were more frequent than in controls, with TRBV5-6, TRBV5-1 and TRBV20-1 among them. Same-batch preparations were strongly co-clustered by F measure. Among multiple sclerosis patients, normalized Chao1 diversity was significantly below that of controls.

In regard to this clonotype: What it binds is unknown.

The CDR3 is 15 amino acids. J was trimmed by 3 bases and V by 2 bases; bases with no gene match: 5. Germline CDR1 ENHRY, CDR2 SYGVKD. The rearrangement joins TRBV10-3 to TRBJ2-5; 8 nucleotides agree with TRBD1. The receptor comes from a girl under 18 with multiple sclerosis. Specimen: blood. The CDR3 bases are TGTGCCATCAGTGAGCCCATGACAGGGGAAGAGACCCAGTACTTC. Translating gives CAISEPMTGEETQYF.